These T cell receptor beta chains were read from a single sample in a study of CD8 T cells in ankylosing spondylitis. TCRdb redid the calling of the 5' RACE reads with MiXCR, one entry per CDR3 protein. The repertoire includes about 800,000 distinct CDR3 sequences, about 11% of them detected once, and 0.45% to 0.6% sits in the top ten. The sample taken for sequencing was blood, either unsorted or a sorted T cell fraction (not recorded which). Every receptor here comes from a male donor with ankylosing spondylitis. CDR3s include the opening cysteine and the closing phenylalanine or tryptophan. The order of the fields is CDR3 DNA, CDR3 protein, J gene, clone size, D gene, V gene. D genes are given only for firm matches. Only part of the rows carry a size: once, few, many, or a class if the clone is expanded.

CDR3nt: TGCGCCAGCAGCCCCAGGGTGGTGGGCAATGAGCAGTTCTTC
CDR3aa: CASSPRVVGNEQFF
j_gene: TRBJ2-1
abundance: many
d_gene: .
v_gene: TRBV5-1

CDR3nt: TGCAGTGCGAGCTTTAGCGGGGTTGGGGAGACCCAGTACTTC
CDR3aa: CSASFSGVGETQYF
j_gene: TRBJ2-5
abundance: .
d_gene: TRBD2
v_gene: TRBV20-1

CDR3nt: TGTGCCACCAGCGAAAAGAAAGGTGTGCAGTACTTC
CDR3aa: CATSEKKGVQYF
j_gene: TRBJ2-7
abundance: few
d_gene: .
v_gene: TRBV15

CDR3nt: TGTGCCAGCAGCTTTAGTTCCAGGGACCAGACCCAGTACTTC
CDR3aa: CASSFSSRDQTQYF
j_gene: TRBJ2-5
abundance: few
d_gene: .
v_gene: TRBV7-2

CDR3nt: TGCGCCAGCAGCTTGCAGACTCTGAACACTGAAGCTTTCTTT
CDR3aa: CASSLQTLNTEAFF
j_gene: TRBJ1-1
abundance: many
d_gene: .
v_gene: TRBV5-1

CDR3nt: TGTGCCAGCAGCTTAGGGACAGCCGGAAACTATGGCTACACCTTC
CDR3aa: CASSLGTAGNYGYTF
j_gene: TRBJ1-2
abundance: many
d_gene: .
v_gene: TRBV7-2

CDR3nt: TGCGCCAGCAACTCAGCCTCCTACGAGCAGTACTTC
CDR3aa: CASNSASYEQYF
j_gene: TRBJ2-7
abundance: few
d_gene: .
v_gene: TRBV5-1

CDR3nt: TGCGCCAGCAGCCCCAGGGGGATTGACTATGGCTACACCTTC
CDR3aa: CASSPRGIDYGYTF
j_gene: TRBJ1-2
abundance: .
d_gene: TRBD1
v_gene: TRBV5-1

CDR3nt: TGTGCCAGCAGTGTCTCAGGGGGCAAACTGTTTTTT
CDR3aa: CASSVSGGKLFF
j_gene: TRBJ1-4
abundance: few
d_gene: TRBD1
v_gene: TRBV6-4

CDR3nt: TGCTGTGCTCCTCCACTAGCGGGGGGGCCTTATTACAATGAGCAGTTCTTC
CDR3aa: CCAPPLAGGPYYNEQFF
j_gene: TRBJ2-1
abundance: .
d_gene: TRBD2
v_gene: TRBV20-1

CDR3nt: TGTGCCAGCTCACCGCTTCCGAGCTCCTACAATGAGCAGTTCTTC
CDR3aa: CASSPLPSSYNEQFF
j_gene: TRBJ2-1
abundance: .
d_gene: .
v_gene: TRBV18

CDR3nt: TGTGCCATCAGTATAACCGGGACAGGGAACACCGGGGAGCTGTTTTTT
CDR3aa: CAISITGTGNTGELFF
j_gene: TRBJ2-2
abundance: few
d_gene: TRBD1
v_gene: TRBV10-3

CDR3nt: TGCAGCGTTGAAATGGGACAGCGGATCCTTGATACGCAGTATTTT
CDR3aa: CSVEMGQRILDTQYF
j_gene: TRBJ2-3
abundance: once
d_gene: TRBD1
v_gene: TRBV29-1

CDR3nt: TGTGCCAGCAGCAGGGAGGCCTACACAGATACGCAGTATTTT
CDR3aa: CASSREAYTDTQYF
j_gene: TRBJ2-3
abundance: .
d_gene: .
v_gene: TRBV7-6